The clone carrying this T cell receptor beta chain was seen ten or more times. This record belongs to a study of human T cells and chemical hapten exposure. Germline assignment: CDR1 MNHEY and CDR2 SVGEGT. Trimming took 0 bases from V and 3 from J, leaving 7 bases between them. The CDR3 extends over 14 amino acids. TCRdb called the RACE reads again in MiXCR, with one record for every CDR3 protein. The sample records around 110,000 distinct CDR3 sequences, around an eighth being singletons. Stated time point: patch test 1, 2 weeks after DPC sensitization. Treatment described: therapeutic diphenylcyclopropenone sensitization with weekly scalp DPC.

The chain couples TRBV6-2 or TRBV6-3 to TRBJ2-3; no definite D call. This TCR came from a woman in her fifties or sixties with alopecia areata. Some clones in this sample may be carry-over from other donors' samples. The sample consisted of whole blood, taken in connection with sensitization to the hapten diphenylcyclopropenone (DPC). The CDR3 protein is CASSYSSLTDTQYF. CDR3 DNA: TGTGCCAGCAGTTACTCGAGTTTAACAGATACGCAGTATTTT.